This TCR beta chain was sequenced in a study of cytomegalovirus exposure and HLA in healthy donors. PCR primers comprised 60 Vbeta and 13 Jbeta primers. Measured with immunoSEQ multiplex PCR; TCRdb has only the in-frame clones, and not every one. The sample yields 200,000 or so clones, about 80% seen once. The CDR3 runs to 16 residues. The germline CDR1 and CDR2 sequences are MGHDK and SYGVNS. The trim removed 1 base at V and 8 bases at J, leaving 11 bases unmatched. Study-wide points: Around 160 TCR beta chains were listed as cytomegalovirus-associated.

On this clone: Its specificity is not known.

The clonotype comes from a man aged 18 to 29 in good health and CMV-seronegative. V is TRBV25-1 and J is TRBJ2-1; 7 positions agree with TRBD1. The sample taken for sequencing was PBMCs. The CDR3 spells CASSEFRKGAWDEQFF. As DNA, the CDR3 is TGTGCCAGCAGTGAATTCCGAAAGGGGGCTTGGGATGAGCAGTTCTTC.